The text below deals with one T cell receptor beta chain. This specimen comes from a study of blood T cell repertoires in COVID-19. In the authors' workflow: The authors estimated nucleated cell counts from reference gene primer amplification. The data were produced by immunoSEQ multiplex PCR, yet TCRdb's version contains in-frame clones alone and is incomplete. V, J and clone size are those of that table, while D and trimming were read from the DNA. The sample yields 400,000 to 550,000 clones, around 90% seen once. J lost 5 bases, V lost 0 bases, and 6 bases had no gene match. Per germline, CDR1 MGHRA and CDR2 YSYEKL. The CDR3 contains 16 residues. Participants came from fewer than 25 US areas, aged roughly 18 to 95 years.

V usage is TRBV4-1 and J usage is TRBJ2-1; TRBD2 agrees at 8 bases. The specimen sequenced was PBMCs or T cells enriched from blood (not recorded which). This TCR came from a woman between 18 and 30 years old with acute COVID-19. The DNA for the CDR3 is TGCGCCAGCAGCCAAGACACCGGGACTAGAGACAATGAGCAGTTCTTC. It yields the protein CASSQDTGTRDNEQFF.